This T cell receptor beta chain came from a study of T cell responses to AZD1222 COVID-19 vaccine. Findings and caveats of the study: Once two AZD1222 doses were given, Spike-specific TCR breadth and depth went up. The study found vaccine-associated CD4 TCRs spanning spike, dominant at 160-218 and 743-854. White British donors predominated, females outnumbered males, and clonal diversity was possibly underestimated. Baseline seropositivity occurred in only 5 to 7 AZD1222 recipients.

Clones were sequenced by immunoSEQ multiplex PCR, and TCRdb holds only the in-frame ones, with some missing. The data hold about 75,000 clones, with roughly 91% observed a single time. V shed 0 bases and J 5 bases; nucleotides not matched to a gene: 4. The CDR3 has 15 amino acids. Germline V gene sequence: CDR1 SGHTA, CDR2 FQGNSA. A remark on this clone: Its specificity is not known.

V gene TRBV7-2 combines with J gene TRBJ2-7, with 10 bases that match TRBD1. This sequence was found in an adult who received the AZD1222 COVID-19 vaccine. The starting material was peripheral blood, obtained 28 days after the second AZD1222 dose. The CDR3 sequence is CASSLAGQGLNEQYF. The DNA for the CDR3 is TGTGCCAGCAGCTTAGCGGGACAGGGGTTAAACGAGCAGTACTTC.